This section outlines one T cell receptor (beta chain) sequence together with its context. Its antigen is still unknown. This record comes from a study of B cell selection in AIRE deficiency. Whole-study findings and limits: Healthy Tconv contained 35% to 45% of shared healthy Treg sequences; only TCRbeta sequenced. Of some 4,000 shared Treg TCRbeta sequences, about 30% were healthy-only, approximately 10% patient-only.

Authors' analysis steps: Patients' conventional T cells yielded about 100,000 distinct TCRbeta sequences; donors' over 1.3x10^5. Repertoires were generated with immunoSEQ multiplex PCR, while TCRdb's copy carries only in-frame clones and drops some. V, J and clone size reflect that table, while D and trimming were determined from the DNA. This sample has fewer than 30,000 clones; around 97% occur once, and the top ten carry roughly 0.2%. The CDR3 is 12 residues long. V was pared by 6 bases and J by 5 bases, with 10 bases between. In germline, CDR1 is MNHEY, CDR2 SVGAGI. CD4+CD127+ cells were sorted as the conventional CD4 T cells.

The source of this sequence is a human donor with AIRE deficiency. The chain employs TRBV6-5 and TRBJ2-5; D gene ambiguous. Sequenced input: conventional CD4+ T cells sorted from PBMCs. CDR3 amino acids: CASRDRAETQYF. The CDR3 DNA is TGTGCCAGCAGAGACCGTGCCGAGACCCAGTACTTC.